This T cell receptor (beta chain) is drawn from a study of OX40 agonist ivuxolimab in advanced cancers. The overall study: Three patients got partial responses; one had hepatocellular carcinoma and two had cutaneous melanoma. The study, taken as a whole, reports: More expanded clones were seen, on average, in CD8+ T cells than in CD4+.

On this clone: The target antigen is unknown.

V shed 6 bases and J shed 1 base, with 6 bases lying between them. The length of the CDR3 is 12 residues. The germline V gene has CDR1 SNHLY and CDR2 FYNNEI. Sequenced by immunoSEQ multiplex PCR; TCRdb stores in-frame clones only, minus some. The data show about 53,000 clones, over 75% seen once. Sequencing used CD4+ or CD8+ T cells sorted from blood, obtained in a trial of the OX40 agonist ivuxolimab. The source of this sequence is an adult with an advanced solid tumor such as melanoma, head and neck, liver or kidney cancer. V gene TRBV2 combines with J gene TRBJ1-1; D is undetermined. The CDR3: CASRRQNTEAFF. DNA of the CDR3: TGTGCCAGCAGGAGACAGAACACTGAAGCTTTCTTT.